The clone carrying this TCR beta chain was counted only a few times. Its antigen is unknown. Unmatched junction bases numbered 3, after V lost 2 bases and J lost 1 base. The CDR3 is 15 amino acids. The germline gives CDR1 SEHNR, CDR2 FQNEAQ (reference sequence). Staining for CD45RO/CCR7/CD25/CD127/CD95/CD27 allowed sorting of CD4+ naive, central memory, regulatory and stem cell-like memory cells. This sample is part of a study of beta chain features in type 1 diabetes. Overall study results and limits: Patients' naive, central memory and regulatory TCRB repertoires appeared more alike than those of healthy donors. The influence of HLA type on TCRB rearrangement stayed undetermined. Among patients with Type 1 diabetes, TCRB CDR3s were moderately but significantly shorter in every one of the four CD4+ subsets.

Sequencing targeted expressed TCRB transcripts, as all isolated RNA had been reverse transcribed. Each sample of naive, central memory or regulatory T cells had, on average, roughly 3.5 million reads. Assay: immunoSEQ multiplex PCR; the TCRdb copy retains only in-frame clones and omits some. The sample includes roughly 280,000 clones, 24% of them seen just once. The sequence came from a woman aged 25 to 39 with type 1 diabetes. The chain employs TRBV7-9 and TRBJ2-7, with TRBD2 matching over 9 bases. Sequenced: naive CD4+ T cells from blood. The CDR3, as DNA: TGTGCCAGCAGCTTAAAGCGGGAGGATTCCTACGAGCAGTACTTC. Protein: CASSLKREDSYEQYF.